The source of this T cell receptor beta chain is a study of shared clonotypes between healthy human individuals. Study-level points and caveats: The rarefaction results pointed to incomplete sorted-subset sequencing despite large depth. Roughly 5% of naive CD4 clonotypes were common to a few donors. Naive subsets typically showed greater estimated richness than memory subsets.

Method: immunoSEQ multiplex PCR; TCRdb's copy keeps in-frame clones and lacks some. The sample comprises 2 million to 2.5 million clones, 93% of which are singletons, and around 1.7% rests with the top ten. Concerning this clone: What it binds is not known.

CD8 cells classed as naive were CD45RO-negative and positively selected for CCR7, excluding terminally differentiated effector memory CD45RA+ cells. This receptor was identified in a man aged 18 to 29 in good health. Some clones in this sample may be carry-over from other donors' samples. The sample was naive CD8+ T cells from PBMCs.

CDR3 nucleotides: TGTGCCAGCAGCTCCCGGAGGACTAGCGTATCCCACGAGCAGTACTTC. It yields the protein CASSSRRTSVSHEQYF. The V and J genes are TRBV13 and TRBJ2-7; 9 bases are a match to TRBD2. CDR1 and CDR2 (germline): PRHDT, FYEKMQ (reference sequence). The CDR3 runs 16 residues. V lost 4 bases to trimming and J lost 5 bases; unmatched junction nucleotides: 12.